These 16 T cell receptor beta chains were sequenced from one sample in a study of blood T cells in healthy people across ages. Then a second PCR, running about 7 to 11 cycles, was carried out with a sample-barcoded 5' primer and a J-beta primer mix. TCRdb independently ran MiXCR on the 5' RACE reads; one entry per CDR3 protein. Of 600,000 or so distinct CDR3 sequences in the sample, under 30% were seen once. Source material: blood. The receptors stem from a woman of 80 years or more in good health.

The sample holds many counts of this clonotype. The gene calls are TRBV24-1 and TRBJ2-1, with D possibly TRBD2 on 5 matching bases. The CDR3 contains 15 residues. V dropped 3 bases and J dropped 5 bases, with 13 bases sitting between them. Germline CDR1 is KGHDR and CDR2 is SFDVKD. This CDR3 is CATSDRSDADNEQFF. The CDR3, as DNA: TGTGCCACCAGTGATCGTAGCGACGCCGACAATGAGCAGTTCTTC.

The chain carries TRBV12-3 or TRBV12-4 and TRBJ1-5; TRBD1 matches 11 bases. The CDR3 is made up of 19 amino acids. V shed 5 bases and J 9 bases; nucleotides not matched to a gene: 21. In DNA, the CDR3 is TGTGCCAGCAGTCTCGCGACTTCGGACAGGGGGCTTCGAGTTAGGCCCCAGCATTTT. Its translation is CASSLATSDRGLRVRPQHF.

The sample holds many counts of this clonotype. J is TRBJ2-1 and V is TRBV7-3, with no clear D. V dropped 2 bases and J dropped 9 bases, with 11 bases sitting between them. The CDR3 consists of 13 residues. Germline-derived CDR1 and CDR2 are SGHTA and FQGTGA. DNA of the CDR3: TGTGCCAGCAGCTTATCAACCGGCGGTGAGCAGTTCTTC. Its translation is CASSLSTGGEQFF.

J is TRBJ1-1 and V is TRBV5-1; 8 bases fit TRBD1. The V gene end was trimmed by 0 bases and the J gene end by 4 bases; junction bases not matched to a gene: 5. The CDR3 totals 15 residues. Germline V gives CDR1 SGHRS, CDR2 YFSETQ. The chain's CDR3 is CASSLGQGMVTEAFF. Written as DNA, the CDR3 is TGCGCCAGCAGCTTGGGACAGGGGATGGTCACTGAAGCTTTCTTT.

This clonotype was seen a handful of times. A much larger clone lies a single base off, so this may be a read error. This chain uses TRBV9 with TRBJ2-5; 13 bases agree with TRBD2. Losses at the gene ends were 4 bases for V and 11 bases for J; bases not matched to a gene: 14. The CDR3 loop spans 16 amino acids. CDR1 and CDR2 (germline): SGDLS, YYNGEE. The CDR3 sequence: CASSPWTSGSNNEQYF. CDR3 coding DNA: TGTGCCAGCAGCCCATGGACTAGCGGGAGTAACAATGAGCAGTACTTC.

This clonotype showed up many times. The CDR3 nucleotides are TGCAGTGCTGTGATTCGACAGGGCCAGCCCCAGCATTTT. This translates into CSAVIRQGQPQHF. The chain joins TRBV20-1 to TRBJ1-5, with 7 positions matching TRBD1. J was trimmed by 7 bases and V by 5 bases; bases with no gene match: 8. The CDR3 consists of 13 residues. CDR1 and CDR2 (germline): DFQATT, SNEGSKA (reference sequence).

The rearrangement joins TRBV5-1 to TRBJ2-6; 7 bases are shared with TRBD1. Trimming took 5 bases from V and 0 from J; bases not matched to a gene: 8. The CDR3 covers 17 residues. Per the germline V gene, CDR1 is SGHRS and CDR2 is YFSETQ. Here the CDR3 reads CASRAGTVNSGANVLTF. As DNA, the CDR3 is TGCGCCAGCAGGGCAGGGACAGTCAACTCTGGGGCCAACGTCCTGACTTTC.

Turning to this clonotype: One base away lies a much larger clone, so this may be a sequencing read error. This rearrangement joins TRBV27 to TRBJ2-3, with D tentatively TRBD2 (6 bases). Germline CDR1 reads MNHEY; CDR2 reads SMNVEV (reference sequence). The CDR3 sequence is 14 residues long. The DNA of the CDR3 is TGTGCCAGCAGTTTATCGCGGGGTAAAGATACGCCGTATTTT. This encodes CASSLSRGKDTPYF.

The V gene is TRBV5-1, the J gene TRBJ2-1, with a tentative D call TRBD1 (7 bases). The germline V gene encodes CDR1 SGHRS and CDR2 YFSETQ. Trimming shortened V by 1 base and J by 8 bases, and 10 bases separated the two germline ends. This CDR3 is 13 amino acids long. CDR3 residues: CASSLRRGDEQFF. DNA of the CDR3: TGCGCCAGCAGCTTGCGCAGGGGGGATGAGCAGTTCTTC.

This chain connects TRBV12-3 or TRBV12-4 to TRBJ2-3; D call uncertain. Trimming pared 3 bases from V and 3 bases from J, leaving 13 bases between. The CDR3 totals 15 residues. For the CDR3, the DNA is TGTGCCAGCAGTTTGGGCGGAGTAGAAACAGATACGCAGTATTTT. Amino acid sequence: CASSLGGVETDTQYF.

This clonotype was observed at least ten times. This rearrangement joins TRBV9 to TRBJ1-1; TRBD1 agrees at 8 bases. J was trimmed by 6 bases and V by 0 bases; bases with no gene match: 7. The CDR3 loop spans 15 amino acids. The V gene's germline CDR1 is SGDLS and CDR2 YYNGEE. The CDR3 bases are TGTGCCAGCAGCGTAGGGGGACAGGTCAGCGCTGAAGCTTTCTTT. Translated, it gives CASSVGGQVSAEAFF.

This clonotype was counted many times. This chain connects TRBV20-1 to TRBJ1-1; the match to TRBD1 covers 7 bases. CDR1 DFQATT and CDR2 SNEGSKA come from the germline V gene (reference sequence). J lost 6 bases, V lost 5 bases, and 9 bases had no gene match. The CDR3 totals 13 residues. CDR3 nucleotide sequence: TGCAGTGCTTTAAGACAGGGTAGGCCTGAAGCTTTCTTT. Translating gives CSALRQGRPEAFF.

This clonotype was seen repeatedly, ten times or more. The J gene is TRBJ2-7, the V gene TRBV5-1; 7 nucleotides line up with TRBD1. The CDR3 has 13 amino acids. CDR1 and CDR2 from the germline V gene are SGHRS and YFSETQ. V was clipped by 0 bases and J by 5 bases; unmatched bases: 2. CDR3 DNA sequence: TGCGCCAGCAGCTTGGCAGGACAGGACGAGCAGTACTTC. This translates into CASSLAGQDEQYF.

This clonotype was observed many times. The chain couples TRBV20-1 to TRBJ1-1; 8 positions agree with TRBD1. Trimming removed 3 bases from V and 1 base from J; junction bases left unmatched: 7. The germline CDR1 and CDR2 sequences are DFQATT and SNEGSKA (reference sequence). The CDR3 length is 15 residues. This CDR3 is CSASWAGTGNTEAFF. CDR3 DNA sequence: TGCAGTGCTAGTTGGGCGGGGACAGGGAACACTGAAGCTTTCTTT.

This clonotype was seen ten or more times. The chain carries TRBV7-9 and TRBJ1-4; TRBD1 might be the D (5 bases). Per the germline V gene, CDR1 is SEHNR and CDR2 is FQNEAQ (reference sequence). This CDR3 is built from 13 residues. Trimming took off 0 bases at V and 8 bases at J, with 7 bases between the two ends. The CDR3, as DNA: TGTGCCAGCAGCTTAGCCGGGGCCGAAAAACTGTTTTTT. This encodes CASSLAGAEKLFF. The complete variable domain, with remaining parts taken from reference TRBV7-9 and TRBJ1-4, reads DTGVSQNPRHKITKRGQNVTFRCDPISEHNRLYWYRQTLGQGPEFLTYFQNEAQLEKSRLLSDRFSAERPKGSFSTLEIQRTEQGDSAMYLCASSLAGAEKLFFGSGTQLSVL.

The chain carries TRBV7-2 and TRBJ2-1; TRBD2 might be the D (7 bases). Germline V gene lookup returns CDR1 SGHTA and CDR2 FQGNSA. V gave up 4 bases and J gave up 9 bases, with 25 bases separating them. This CDR3 has 17 amino acids. DNA for the CDR3: TGTGCCAGCAGCTCAACAGGGATCGGCGGGAGTTCCGGTGAGCAGTTCTTC. Protein: CASSSTGIGGSSGEQFF. The variable domain in full, with the rest retrieved from reference TRBV7-2 and TRBJ2-1, is GAGVSQSPSNKVTEKGKDVELRCDPISGHTALYWYRQSLGQGLEFLIYFQGNSAPDKSGLPSDRFSAERTGGSVSTLTIQRTQQEDSAVYLCASSSTGIGGSSGEQFFGPGTRLTVL.